What follows describes a single T cell receptor (beta chain). Its antigen is as yet unknown. Clones were sequenced by immunoSEQ multiplex PCR, and TCRdb holds only the in-frame ones, with some missing. The sample has around 350,000 clones, 92% seen once; the top ten hold 3% to 5%. This specimen belongs to a study of Ad26.COV2.S vaccination and SARS-CoV-2 variants. Study-wide results and caveats: Post-vaccination breadth of spike-specific CD8+ and CD4+ T cell responses was reportedly substantial. Comparable non-spike TCR breadth was observed in vaccine and placebo recipients. Total T cell responses were possibly underestimated by TCR breadth and depth analyses. Vaccine recipients had higher spike-specific TCR breadth than placebo recipients.

The specimen comprised peripheral blood, sampled after recovery from COVID-19. The source is a human donor who had recovered from COVID-19.

The CDR3 reads CATSRDGLAELTGELFF. CDR3 nucleotide sequence: TGTGCCACCAGCAGAGATGGGTTAGCGGAACTCACCGGGGAGCTGTTTTTT. This rearrangement joins TRBV15 to TRBJ2-2; D is possibly TRBD2 (6 bases). The CDR3 covers 17 residues. CDR1 is LNHNV and CDR2 is YYDKDF in the germline V gene (reference sequence). Deletions cut 0 bases from V and 4 bases from J, with 15 bases between.